This T cell receptor beta chain was obtained from a study of cytotoxic CD8 clonotypes in ibrutinib-treated CLL. Study-level background: The cohort had about a dozen relapsed/refractory and over 14 treatment-naive patients, around 18 IGHV unmutated. With a range of 6 to 36, the median treatment time before response samples were taken was more than nine months. Study-wide results and limits: Higher clonality was seen at ibrutinib response and a return toward baseline at progression. Clonality was higher at baseline than in age-matched healthy donors and tracked circulating CD8+ T-cell counts.

In germline, CDR1 is LGHNA, CDR2 YNFKEQ. Trimming cost V 1 base and J 2 bases; bases outside gene matches: 1. The CDR3 has 14 amino acids. This table comes from immunoSEQ multiplex PCR, and its TCRdb copy is limited to in-frame clones, with some not included. The table records approximately 100,000 clones, about 78% of them present only once. About this clone: Its specificity is not known.

This TCR came from a human donor with chronic lymphocytic leukemia. The starting material was PBMCs, obtained after 12 months of ibrutinib treatment. V is TRBV4-2 and J is TRBJ2-7; TRBD2 aligns across 8 bases. The CDR3 loop is CASSQGSGAYEQYF. As DNA, the CDR3 is TGTGCCAGCAGCCAAGGTAGCGGGGCCTACGAGCAGTACTTC.